These 32 T cell receptor beta chains came from one sample sequenced in a study of Ad26.COV2.S vaccination and SARS-CoV-2 variants. The treatment here: roughly 19 received Ad26.COV2.S at low or high dose, single or two shots; 5 received placebo; per-sample allocation not given. The investigators took samples on day 63 after the first vaccine or placebo injection. The protocol was immunoSEQ multiplex PCR, while the TCRdb copy is restricted to in-frame clones and leaves out a portion. Of about 420,000 clones detected, 85% to 90% appear once; the ten largest clones hold 3.5% to 4%. This specimen was peripheral blood, taken in a trial of Ad26.COV2.S vaccine versus placebo. The receptors were sampled from a person between 18 and 65 years old who received the Ad26.COV2.S COVID-19 vaccine or a placebo.

This chain links TRBV24-1 with TRBJ2-3, with D perhaps TRBD1 (6 bases). Germline lookup yields CDR1 KGHDR and CDR2 SFDVKD. V was trimmed by 4 bases and J by 4 bases, leaving 14 bases between them. This CDR3 contains 15 residues. The CDR3, as DNA: TGTGCCACCAGTGAGAATCAGGGGTTTTCAGATACGCAGTATTTT. Residues: CATSENQGFSDTQYF.

The V gene is TRBV24-1, the J gene TRBJ2-5; 9 bases are a match to TRBD2. Looked up from germline, CDR1 is KGHDR and CDR2 is SFDVKD. The J segment lost 2 bases and the V segment lost 1 base, leaving 4 bases of the junction unmatched. The CDR3 consists of 16 residues. CDR3 residues: CATSDLTSGLQETQYF. The CDR3, as DNA: TGTGCCACCAGTGATTTAACTAGCGGGTTGCAAGAGACCCAGTACTTC.

This chain joins TRBV30 and TRBJ1-1; D gene ambiguous. Germline CDR1 GTSNPN, CDR2 SVGIG (reference sequence). Trimming removed 3 bases from V and 4 bases from J, with 12 bases in between. The CDR3 is 13 amino acids. The CDR3 DNA follows: TGTGCCTGGAGGAGACGGTTGGCCACTGAAGCTTTCTTT. It encodes CAWRRRLATEAFF.

The V gene is TRBV5-1, the J gene TRBJ1-6, with 9 bases aligning to TRBD1. Germline V CDR1 and CDR2: SGHRS, YFSETQ. V was pared by 4 bases and J by 5 bases, with 1 base of the junction left unmatched. There are 14 residues in the CDR3. This chain's CDR3 is CASSRQGDNSPLHF. DNA for the CDR3: TGCGCCAGCAGCCGACAGGGGGATAATTCACCCCTCCACTTT.

The chain couples TRBV2 to TRBJ1-2, with 8 bases lining up with TRBD1. V was pared by 6 bases and J by 7 bases, with 1 base of the junction left unmatched. Germline-derived CDR1 and CDR2 are SNHLY and FYNNEI. The CDR3 has 11 amino acids. Here the CDR3 DNA reads TGTGCCAGCAGCAGGGGGCCTGGCTACACCTTC. Protein product: CASSRGPGYTF.

The genes are TRBV18 and TRBJ2-7; D is possibly TRBD2 (5 bases). The germline V gene encodes CDR1 KGHSH and CDR2 LQKENI. V lost 4 bases and J 6 bases, leaving 13 bases between the germline ends. The CDR3 consists of 13 residues. For the CDR3, the DNA is TGTGCCAGCTCACGAAGTCGGGGTAGCGAGCAGTACTTC. This codes for CASSRSRGSEQYF.

The CDR3 coding sequence is TGCGCCAGCAGCTTGGCCCCGGCAGACGATTCTGGAAACACCATATATTTT. The encoded protein is CASSLAPADDSGNTIYF. V and J are TRBV5-1 and TRBJ1-3, with D hard to call. Per germline, CDR1 SGHRS and CDR2 YFSETQ. The CDR3 sequence is 17 residues long. Deletions cut 0 bases from V and 1 base from J, with 14 bases between.

The chain has TRBV6-5 and TRBJ2-7; D is uncertain. V lost 6 bases and J lost 2, with 8 bases in between. Germline V CDR1 and CDR2: MNHEY, SVGAGI. The length of the CDR3 is 12 residues. CDR3 sequence: CASSTKTYEQYF. CDR3 DNA sequence: TGTGCCAGCAGCACTAAAACCTACGAGCAGTACTTC.

The V call is TRBV5-1, the J call TRBJ1-5, with a possible D match to TRBD1 (5 bases). Trimming removed 5 bases from V and 1 base from J, with 13 bases in between. The CDR3 sequence is 15 residues long. Per the germline V gene, CDR1 is SGHRS and CDR2 is YFSETQ. The CDR3 sequence is CASRRDFRSNQPQHF. The DNA of the CDR3 is TGCGCCAGCAGACGGGACTTTAGGAGCAATCAGCCCCAGCATTTT.

In its sample, this clone was seen once. The chain joins TRBV4-3 to TRBJ2-3, with D perhaps assigned TRBD1 or TRBD2 (6 bases each). The V end was cut by 0 bases, the J end by 2 bases, with 12 bases between. CDR3 size: 16 residues. Germline V CDR1 and CDR2: LGHNA, YSLEER. The DNA of the CDR3 is TGCGCCAGCAGCCAAGATTTCGGGGGACACACAGATACGCAGTATTTT. Its protein product is CASSQDFGGHTDTQYF.

The rearrangement uses TRBV5-1 and TRBJ2-7; the D gene is possibly TRBD2 (6 bases). There are 15 residues in the CDR3. The germline V and J ends were trimmed by 8 bases and 3 bases, with 21 bases remaining between them. Germline V gives CDR1 SGHRS, CDR2 YFSETQ. The CDR3 sequence is CASAKDVGTFYEQYF. DNA of the CDR3: TGCGCCAGTGCCAAAGACGTAGGGACTTTCTACGAGCAGTACTTC.

The rearrangement links TRBV6-2 or TRBV6-3 to TRBJ2-5; D is unclear. CDR1 and CDR2 from the germline V gene are MNHEY and SVGEGT. With 5 bases removed from V and 1 base from J, the gap between germline ends came to 8 bases. The CDR3 consists of 13 residues. CDR3 sequence reads: CASSPQAQETQYF. The CDR3 DNA reads as TGTGCCAGCAGTCCACAAGCCCAAGAGACCCAGTACTTC.

V and J are TRBV5-4 and TRBJ2-5; TRBD1 might be the D (6 bases). CDR1 SGHNT and CDR2 YYREEE come from the germline V gene (reference sequence). The CDR3 spans 15 residues. V lost 0 bases and J 2 bases, leaving 11 bases between the germline ends. The CDR3 DNA reads as TGTGCCAGCAGCTTGGGACAGGCGCTACAAGAGACCCAGTACTTC. It yields the protein CASSLGQALQETQYF.

CDR3 protein: CASSLAYRESNTEAFF. In DNA, the CDR3 is TGCGCCAGCAGCTTGGCCTATAGGGAGAGTAACACTGAAGCTTTCTTT. The chain has TRBV5-1 and TRBJ1-1; D uncertain. This CDR3 is built from 16 residues. The germline V gene encodes CDR1 SGHRS and CDR2 YFSETQ. The germline V and J ends were trimmed by 0 bases and 2 bases, with 14 bases remaining between them.

This clone occurred once. V and J are TRBV5-1 and TRBJ1-3; tentative D call: TRBD1 (5 bases). Trimming shortened V by 7 bases and J by 2 bases, and 16 bases separated the two germline ends. CDR3 length: 15 residues. In germline, CDR1 is SGHRS, CDR2 YFSETQ. The CDR3: CASSELGGAGNTIYF. The CDR3 DNA reads TGCGCCAGCTCCGAACTTGGGGGAGCTGGAAACACCATATATTTT.

This chain connects TRBV5-6 to TRBJ1-2; 9 bases fit TRBD1. V lost 5 bases, J lost 4 bases, and 6 bases stayed unmatched. This CDR3 spans 14 amino acids. CDR1 is SGHDT and CDR2 is YYEEEE in the germline V gene. The DNA of the CDR3 is TGTGCCAGCAGGAAAACAGGGGGCGGCTATGGCTACACCTTC. Protein sequence: CASRKTGGGYGYTF.

J is TRBJ2-1 and V is TRBV11-2, with unresolved D. Trimming took 5 bases from V and 10 from J, leaving 12 bases between them. CDR1 and CDR2 from the germline V gene are SGHAT and FQNNGV. The CDR3 is 12 amino acids. The chain's CDR3 is CASSPQGWEQFF. CDR3 nucleotides: TGTGCCAGCAGCCCACAAGGGTGGGAGCAGTTCTTC.

The chain couples TRBV12-3 or TRBV12-4 to TRBJ2-7; D perhaps matches TRBD1 (6 bases). This CDR3 spans 13 amino acids. Trimming cost V 3 bases and J 2 bases, with 8 bases left between them. CDR3 sequence reads: CASSFPGAYEQYF. The CDR3 DNA sequence: TGTGCCAGCAGTTTTCCAGGGGCCTACGAGCAGTACTTC.

This clone was picked up one time. The chain couples TRBV9 to TRBJ1-6; D uncertain. Germline values: CDR1 SGDLS, CDR2 YYNGEE. This CDR3 is built from 13 residues. The germline V and J ends were trimmed by 0 bases and 16 bases, with 14 bases remaining between them. The CDR3 region is CASSVGSGGDLHF. The CDR3 DNA sequence: TGTGCCAGCAGCGTAGGGTCAGGAGGAGATCTCCACTTT.

The J gene is TRBJ2-7, the V gene TRBV4-2; unclear D gene. CDR1 is LGHNA and CDR2 is YNFKEQ in the germline V gene. V gave up 3 bases and J gave up 0 bases, with 12 bases separating them. This CDR3 comprises 15 residues. The CDR3 DNA is TGTGCCAGCAGCCATAACAGTGGCGGCTCCTACGAGCAGTACTTC. Translating it yields CASSHNSGGSYEQYF.

This chain joins TRBV7-6 and TRBJ2-3; no clear D gene. The CDR3 runs 12 residues. Germline CDR1 SGHVS, CDR2 FNYEAQ. The V and J ends lost 2 bases and 6 bases respectively, with 6 bases between them. The chain's CDR3 is CASSLFGDTQYF. Written as DNA, the CDR3 is TGTGCCAGCAGCTTATTCGGGGATACGCAGTATTTT.

The chain joins TRBV7-6 to TRBJ1-2; maybe TRBD1 (6 bases). The germline V gene has CDR1 SGHVS and CDR2 FNYEAQ. Trimming took 1 base from V and 4 from J, leaving 16 bases between them. The CDR3 runs to 16 residues. The CDR3 nucleotides read TGTGCCAGCAGCTTAGGGGGCGGGGGCCGCTCCTATGGCTACACCTTC. It is translated as CASSLGGGGRSYGYTF.

Points on this clone: Distinct nucleotide sequences in the sample also encode this CDR3. V gene TRBV18 combines with J gene TRBJ1-5; D not certain. The CDR3 loop spans 14 amino acids. CDR1 is KGHSH, CDR2 LQKENI, per germline. Trimming removed 3 bases at V and 2 bases at J, with 8 bases between. The CDR3 nucleotides read TGTGCCAGCTCACCGGGCGGGGGCAATCAGCCCCAGCATTTT. Its protein product is CASSPGGGNQPQHF.

The chain couples TRBV9 to TRBJ2-1, with 8 bases matching TRBD2. CDR3 length: 14 amino acids. Per germline, CDR1 SGDLS and CDR2 YYNGEE. The J segment lost 6 bases and the V segment lost 2 bases, leaving 4 bases of the junction unmatched. CDR3 bases: TGTGCCAGCAGCGTCCGGGGGGGCAGCAATGAGCAGTTCTTC. It yields the protein CASSVRGGSNEQFF.

This clone was detected only once. Within the sample, other DNA sequences also encode this same CDR3. V and J are TRBV5-6 and TRBJ2-7; 8 bases are shared with TRBD1. The CDR3 totals 13 residues. V lost 4 bases and J lost 0; bases outside the gene matches: 0. From germline, CDR1 is SGHDT and CDR2 YYEEEE. CDR3 in DNA: TGTGCCAGCAGCACAGGGGGCTCCTACGAGCAGTACTTC. Translating gives CASSTGGSYEQYF.

This chain connects TRBV27 to TRBJ1-5, with 7 positions matching TRBD1. Trimming took 5 bases from V and 4 from J; bases not matched to a gene: 8. The CDR3 runs 15 residues. The germline V gene has CDR1 MNHEY and CDR2 SMNVEV (reference sequence). CDR3 region: CASSARTGRNQPQHF. The CDR3 DNA follows: TGTGCCAGCAGTGCCCGGACAGGACGGAATCAGCCCCAGCATTTT.

The genes are TRBV28 and TRBJ1-2; a weak D match, TRBD1 (5 bases). The CDR3 loop spans 15 amino acids. V was pared by 2 bases and J by 4 bases, with 14 bases between. The V gene's germline CDR1 is MDHEN and CDR2 SYDVKM. The CDR3, as DNA: TGTGCCAGCAGTTTAGCCCAGGGACCTGGCTATGGCTACACCTTC. As protein: CASSLAQGPGYGYTF.

This chain links TRBV7-9 with TRBJ2-7; D gene unclear. The CDR3 has 13 residues. Trimming left V 3 bases short and J 3 bases short, with 9 bases between. Germline V gene data show CDR1 as SEHNR and CDR2 as FQNEAQ (reference sequence). In DNA, the CDR3 is TGTGCCAGCAGCTTGCCAGCCCACTACGAGCAGTACTTC. This codes for CASSLPAHYEQYF.

This clone was seen a few times. Mismatch with germline at one junction end may stem from a read error. This rearrangement joins TRBV7-9 to TRBJ2-3; D gene unclear. Germline CDR1 and CDR2: SEHNR and FQNEAQ (reference sequence). CDR3 length: 12 amino acids. The CDR3 nucleotides read TGTGCCAGCAGCGTAGCAACAGATACGCAGTATTTT. This sequence encodes CASSVATDTQYF.

The chain combines TRBV28 with TRBJ2-2; the D is unclear. Looked up from germline, CDR1 is MDHEN and CDR2 is SYDVKM. Trimming stripped 3 bases from V and 3 bases from J, with 8 bases between. The CDR3 contains 14 residues. CDR3 coding DNA: TGTGCCAGCAGTTTTTGGGTTGACACCGGGGAGCTGTTTTTT. Amino acid sequence: CASSFWVDTGELFF. Together with reference TRBV28 and TRBJ2-2, the CDR3 gives the full variable domain: DVKVTQSSRYLVKRTGEKVFLECVQDMDHENMFWYRQDPGLGLRLIYFSYDVKMKEKGDIPEGYSVSREKKERFSLILESASTNQTSMYLCASSFWVDTGELFFGEGSRLTVL.

The chain joins TRBV27 to TRBJ2-7; perhaps TRBD2 as D (6 bases). The V gene lost 6 bases and the J gene lost 2 bases, with 14 bases spanning the gap. Germline CDR1 is MNHEY and CDR2 is SMNVEV (reference sequence). This CDR3 region has 14 residues. This CDR3 reads CASRARDSTYEQYF. The CDR3, as DNA: TGTGCCAGCAGGGCTCGGGACTCTACCTACGAGCAGTACTTC.

The chain recombines TRBV5-1 with TRBJ2-6, with D unresolved. CDR1 is SGHRS and CDR2 is YFSETQ in the germline V gene. The CDR3 has 17 residues. With 0 bases removed from V and 0 bases from J, the gap between germline ends came to 10 bases. The CDR3 loop reads CASSLAGRISGANVLTF. CDR3 in DNA: TGCGCCAGCAGCTTGGCCGGCAGGATCTCTGGGGCCAACGTCCTGACTTTC.